This T cell receptor (beta chain) was identified during a study of blood T cell repertoires in COVID-19. The wider study: Acute and convalescent COVID-19 specimens originated in the United States, Italy and Spain.

The germline V gene has CDR1 LNHDA and CDR2 SQIVND (reference sequence). Deletions cut 6 bases from V and 0 bases from J, with 8 bases between. CDR3 length: 14 amino acids. Two negative PCRs, clearance, or symptom resolution were required of recovered Cohort 3 donors. Sequenced by immunoSEQ multiplex PCR; TCRdb stores in-frame clones only, minus some. Of under 200,000 clones listed, roughly 84% are singletons. The TCR comes from a woman aged 45-59 years who had recovered from COVID-19. The V call is TRBV19, the J call TRBJ2-2; D is possibly TRBD1 (6 bases). Sequences were obtained from PBMCs or T cells enriched from blood (not recorded which). The CDR3 DNA sequence: TGTGCCAGTAGGGACAGCGCGAACACCGGGGAGCTGTTTTTT. Amino acids: CASRDSANTGELFF.